Below, one T cell receptor beta chain is given with its context. The data originate from a study of blood T cell repertoires in COVID-19. Whole-study context: The United States, Italy and Spain were the sources of the acute and convalescent COVID-19 samples. From T cells, B-cell-depleted T cells, or PBMCs came the material, which was cDNA or gDNA.

Per the original methods: For nucleated cells, counts were estimated from reference gene primer amplification. The table came from immunoSEQ multiplex PCR; TCRdb's copy has only in-frame clones and leaves some out. D and trimming were read from the DNA, whereas the V and J calls and clone size are those reported in that table. Here the sample spans 230,000 or so clones, less than 90% being singletons. Germline V gives CDR1 SGHAT, CDR2 FQDESV (reference sequence). The CDR3 runs 16 residues. Unmatched junction bases numbered 8, after V lost 4 bases and J lost 7 bases. This clonotype was obtained from a man aged 40-55 years with active or convalescent COVID-19. V usage is TRBV11-1 and J usage is TRBJ2-1; TRBD2 matches 12 bases. What was sequenced was peripheral blood. CDR3 DNA sequence: TGTGCCAGCAGCTCCCCTAGCGGGAGGGCCCTGAATGAGCAGTTCTTC. Its protein product is CASSSPSGRALNEQFF.